One and the same sample provided the 29 T cell receptor beta chains below, sequenced in a study of identical twins. In TCRdb, the 5' RACE reads were re-called with MiXCR into one record per CDR3 protein. The table records roughly 490,000 distinct CDR3 sequences, around an eighth of them present only once. These data were also filed under a second study, of yellow fever vaccine responses in identical twins.

Sequenced: CD4+ T cells sorted from blood. The receptors here all came from a woman between 18 and 29 years old in good health.

This clonotype was detected ten times or more. The genes are TRBV13 and TRBJ1-3; possible D gene TRBD1, 6 bases. This CDR3 comprises 14 residues. Between the trimmed V and J ends, which lost 5 bases and 2 bases, there was a span of 10 bases. The germline CDR1 and CDR2 sequences are PRHDT and FYEKMQ (reference sequence). In nucleotides, the CDR3 is TGTGCCAGCAGCCGGACAGACCCTGGAAACACCATATATTTT. It yields the protein CASSRTDPGNTIYF.

The CDR3 loop is CASSAPGTGGEQYF. The CDR3 DNA sequence: TGTGCCAGTAGTGCACCCGGGACCGGTGGCGAGCAGTACTTC. V and J are TRBV19 and TRBJ2-7; either TRBD1 or TRBD2 may fit D (5 bases each). Germline assignment: CDR1 LNHDA and CDR2 SQIVND (reference sequence). This CDR3 has 14 amino acids. Trimming removed 5 bases at V and 6 bases at J, with 17 bases between.

The chain uses TRBV18 and TRBJ2-1; D may be TRBD1 (6 bases). V lost 0 bases to trimming and J lost 8 bases, with 11 bases between them. The length of the CDR3 is 14 residues. The germline V gene encodes CDR1 KGHSH and CDR2 LQKENI. The CDR3 sequence: CASSPPTGIYEQFF. In nucleotides, the CDR3 is TGTGCCAGCTCACCACCCACAGGGATCTATGAGCAGTTCTTC.

This clonotype came up a few times. CDR3 DNA: TGCGCCAGCAGAGGGTCTCCAGGGCAGTTCTACGAGCAGTACTTC. Translated, it gives CASRGSPGQFYEQYF. The rearrangement joins TRBV5-1 to TRBJ2-7; TRBD1 might be the D (5 bases). V dropped 5 bases and J dropped 3 bases, with 18 bases sitting between them. Germline loops: CDR1 SGHRS, CDR2 YFSETQ. The CDR3 is made up of 15 amino acids.

This clonotype showed up just a few times. The chain employs TRBV2 and TRBJ2-7; D is unclear. This CDR3 is 13 amino acids long. The germline V and J ends were trimmed by 5 bases and 7 bases, with 15 bases remaining between them. Germline CDR1 SNHLY, CDR2 FYNNEI. CDR3 residues: CASSKTSALEQYF. The CDR3 bases are TGTGCCAGCAGTAAGACGTCCGCTTTGGAGCAGTACTTC.

This clonotype was seen at least ten times. V and J are TRBV6-5 and TRBJ1-3, with a possible D match to TRBD1 (6 bases). Germline CDR1 reads MNHEY; CDR2 reads SVGAGI. CDR3 size: 13 residues. Trimming removed 4 bases from V and 4 bases from J, with 8 bases in between. The CDR3 DNA sequence: TGTGCCAGCAGTTTCGGACAGGGAAACACCATATATTTT. Residues: CASSFGQGNTIYF.

This clonotype was recorded a few times. The chain has TRBV6-5 and TRBJ2-1, with 11 nucleotides matching TRBD1. The CDR3 has 16 residues. Germline V gene lookup returns CDR1 MNHEY and CDR2 SVGAGI. The junction had 6 bases not matched to a gene; V was cut back by 1 base and J by 7 bases. This CDR3 reads CASSYLGQGVGNEQFF. The CDR3, as DNA: TGTGCCAGCAGTTACTTGGGACAGGGGGTGGGTAATGAGCAGTTCTTC.

The V and J genes are TRBV4-1 and TRBJ2-2; the D gene is possibly TRBD2 (6 bases). This CDR3 is 15 amino acids long. The germline V gene encodes CDR1 MGHRA and CDR2 YSYEKL. Trimming took 3 bases from V and 6 from J, leaving 14 bases between them. This CDR3 is CASSQVGRGSGELFF. DNA of the CDR3: TGCGCCAGCAGCCAGGTCGGGAGAGGTTCCGGGGAGCTGTTTTTT.

This clonotype has just a few counts. This chain links TRBV20-1 with TRBJ2-7; TRBD2 matches 9 bases. This CDR3 spans 15 amino acids. Germline V lookup: CDR1 DFQATT, CDR2 SNEGSKA (reference sequence). V lost 3 bases and J lost 5; bases outside the gene matches: 11. The CDR3 here is CSASRPSGNRDEQYF. In nucleotides, the CDR3 is TGCAGTGCTAGTCGGCCTAGCGGGAATAGAGACGAGCAGTACTTC.

The chain carries TRBV5-1 and TRBJ2-7; 7 positions agree with TRBD2. Losses at the gene ends were 0 bases for V and 2 bases for J; bases not matched to a gene: 5. The CDR3 has 15 amino acids. Germline CDR1 SGHRS, CDR2 YFSETQ. The CDR3 spells CASSLVRGGTYEQYF. CDR3 nucleotide sequence: TGCGCCAGCAGCTTGGTCCGCGGGGGAACCTACGAGCAGTACTTC.

This clonotype was recorded many times. At one end the junction does not follow the germline gene, possibly because of a read error. The V gene is TRBV7-2, the J gene TRBJ1-1; 7 bases fit TRBD1. Germline CDR1 reads SGHTA; CDR2 reads FQGNSA. The CDR3 totals 15 residues. CDR3 coding DNA: TGCGCCAGCAGCCCTGGGGGAGGGGGCAACACTGAAGCTTTCTTT. Translation: CASSPGGGGNTEAFF.

This clonotype was counted between two and nine times. J is TRBJ2-2 and V is TRBV5-1; TRBD2 matches at 12 bases. The germline V gene encodes CDR1 SGHRS and CDR2 YFSETQ. V was pared by 3 bases and J by 1 base, with 13 bases of the junction left unmatched. The CDR3 spans 20 residues. The CDR3 DNA is TGCGCCAGCAGCTACCCAACCCGGAAGACTAGCGGGGGGAACACCGGGGAGCTGTTTTTT. Protein: CASSYPTRKTSGGNTGELFF.

Many counts were recorded for this clonotype. The chain employs TRBV5-1 and TRBJ2-1; D unresolved. The V end lost 0 bases, the J end lost 11 bases, and 9 bases lay between the germline ends. This CDR3 contains 12 residues. Germline values: CDR1 SGHRS, CDR2 YFSETQ. The CDR3 is CASSLGAGQQFF. CDR3 in DNA: TGCGCCAGCAGCTTGGGGGCAGGACAGCAGTTCTTC. Drawing the rest from reference TRBV5-1 and TRBJ2-1, the complete variable domain is KAGVTQTPRYLIKTRGQQVTLSCSPISGHRSVSWYQQTPGQGLQFLFEYFSETQRNKGNFPGRFSGRQFSNSRSEMNVSTLELGDSALYLCASSLGAGQQFFGPGTRLTVL.

This clonotype was found many times. V usage is TRBV5-1 and J usage is TRBJ2-3, with 12 bases fitting TRBD2. V was pared by 3 bases and J by 5 bases, with 10 bases of the junction left unmatched. Germline lookup yields CDR1 SGHRS and CDR2 YFSETQ. The CDR3 length is 17 residues. The chain's CDR3 is CASSSSSGGDRRDTQYF. In DNA form, the CDR3 reads TGCGCCAGCAGCTCCTCTAGCGGGGGGGACAGACGAGATACGCAGTATTTT. The complete variable domain, with remaining parts taken from reference TRBV5-1 and TRBJ2-3, reads KAGVTQTPRYLIKTRGQQVTLSCSPISGHRSVSWYQQTPGQGLQFLFEYFSETQRNKGNFPGRFSGRQFSNSRSEMNVSTLELGDSALYLCASSSSSGGDRRDTQYFGPGTRLTVL.

This clonotype was seen ten or more times. The chain joins TRBV20-1 to TRBJ2-1, with TRBD2 matching over 10 bases. Trimming removed 3 bases from V and 4 bases from J; junction bases left unmatched: 6. Germline CDR1 reads DFQATT; CDR2 reads SNEGSKA (reference sequence). This CDR3 has 15 amino acids. CDR3 loop: CSARSEREGYNEQFF. In DNA, the CDR3 is TGCAGTGCTAGGTCAGAGCGGGAGGGTTACAATGAGCAGTTCTTC.

The chain couples TRBV7-9 to TRBJ2-2; 10 nucleotides align to TRBD1. Losses at the gene ends were 10 bases for V and 6 bases for J; bases not matched to a gene: 8. Germline assignment: CDR1 SEHNR and CDR2 FQNEAQ (reference sequence). The CDR3 is 14 residues long. This CDR3 is CANRDRGEPGELFF. In DNA form, the CDR3 reads TGTGCCAACCGGGACAGGGGAGAACCCGGGGAGCTGTTTTTT.

The genes are TRBV29-1 and TRBJ1-4; D uncertain. This CDR3 has 13 amino acids. The ends were cut back, 7 bases at V and 0 bases at J, with 9 bases in the middle. Looked up from germline, CDR1 is SQVTM and CDR2 is ANQGSEA. This CDR3 reads CSGMGATNEKLFF. Here the CDR3 DNA reads TGCAGCGGGATGGGTGCAACTAATGAAAAACTGTTTTTT.

This clonotype has only a few counts. V gene TRBV7-8 combines with J gene TRBJ2-1, with D perhaps TRBD1 or TRBD2 (6 bases each). Between the trimmed V and J ends, which lost 1 base and 9 bases, there was a span of 16 bases. The CDR3 runs 15 residues. The germline V gene has CDR1 SGHVS and CDR2 FQNEAQ. The CDR3 nucleotides read TGTGCCAGCAGCTTAGGGGGGGCACTTCAGCGTGAGCAGTTCTTC. Translated, it gives CASSLGGALQREQFF.

The chain joins TRBV7-2 to TRBJ2-3; no firm D call. Germline values: CDR1 SGHTA, CDR2 FQGNSA. The CDR3 is 14 residues long. V lost 1 base to trimming and J lost 5 bases, with 10 bases between them. Here the CDR3 reads CASSLEGSRDTQYF. Here the CDR3 DNA reads TGTGCCAGCAGCTTAGAGGGATCCCGAGATACGCAGTATTTT.

This clonotype was recorded a few times. V gene TRBV19 combines with J gene TRBJ2-5, with 14 bases identical to TRBD2. The germline CDR1 and CDR2 sequences are LNHDA and SQIVND (reference sequence). Trimming took 8 bases from V and 1 from J; bases not matched to a gene: 0. The CDR3 contains 14 residues. DNA of the CDR3: TGTGCCAGTGGGACTAGCGGGGGCCAAGAGACCCAGTACTTC. Amino acid sequence: CASGTSGGQETQYF.

A few counts support this clonotype. The J gene is TRBJ2-7, the V gene TRBV7-2; perhaps D is TRBD1 or TRBD2 (7 bases each). Trimming took 3 bases from V and 1 from J, leaving 16 bases between them. Germline CDR1 is SGHTA and CDR2 is FQGNSA. This CDR3 is built from 16 residues. The DNA of the CDR3 is TGTGCCAGCAGCTTGCAGGGGGGGGGCATTTCCTACGAGCAGTACTTC. Protein sequence: CASSLQGGGISYEQYF. Full variable domain (missing parts from reference TRBV7-2 and TRBJ2-7): GAGVSQSPSNKVTEKGKDVELRCDPISGHTALYWYRQSLGQGLEFLIYFQGNSAPDKSGLPSDRFSAERTGGSVSTLTIQRTQQEDSAVYLCASSLQGGGISYEQYFGPGTRLTVT.

This clonotype has more than one count but fewer than ten. The chain joins TRBV15 to TRBJ2-1; tentatively, D is TRBD1 or TRBD2 (9 bases each). The CDR3 spans 19 residues. V was cut by 1 base and J by 3 bases, with 22 bases left in between. The germline V gene encodes CDR1 LNHNV and CDR2 YYDKDF (reference sequence). The CDR3 region has the DNA TGTGCCACCAGCAGAGGGGGACAGGGAATTAGCGGGGGCTACAATGAGCAGTTCTTC. Translating gives CATSRGGQGISGGYNEQFF.

This clonotype turned up a few times. The chain links TRBV12-3 or TRBV12-4 to TRBJ2-7; D unresolved. This CDR3 has 15 residues. Trimming took 1 base from V and 0 from J, leaving 10 bases between them. The CDR3 nucleotides read TGTGCCAGCAGTTTAGGTAGAGTCAGCTCCTACGAGCAGTACTTC. Protein product: CASSLGRVSSYEQYF.

The count of this clonotype is one. The rearrangement uses TRBV28 and TRBJ2-5, with a possible D match to TRBD2 (6 bases). The ends were cut back, 3 bases at V and 5 bases at J, with 19 bases in the middle. The CDR3 runs 16 residues. From germline, CDR1 is MDHEN and CDR2 SYDVKM. The CDR3 coding sequence is TGTGCCAGCAGTTTGACTAGTTGGGGGGTCGGTGAGACCCAGTACTTC. This sequence encodes CASSLTSWGVGETQYF.

The chain has TRBV20-1 and TRBJ2-3, with 7 bases that match TRBD2. Trimming removed 5 bases from V and 2 bases from J; junction bases left unmatched: 4. From germline, CDR1 is DFQATT and CDR2 SNEGSKA (reference sequence). The CDR3 totals 13 residues. Written as DNA, the CDR3 is TGCAGTGCTCCAAGCGGGAACACAGATACGCAGTATTTT. Protein sequence: CSAPSGNTDTQYF.

The chain employs TRBV21-1 and TRBJ2-7. TRBV21-1 corresponds to a pseudogene. CDR3 length: 15 residues. CDR3 region: CASSTRLAFYYEQYF. CDR3 in DNA: TGTGCCAGCAGCACCAGACTGGCCTTTTACTACGAGCAGTACTTC.

This clonotype was recorded a few times. The gene calls are TRBV9 and TRBJ2-2; no definite D call. V was trimmed by 0 bases and J by 1 base, leaving 7 bases between them. Germline V gene data show CDR1 as SGDLS and CDR2 as YYNGEE. The CDR3 extends over 15 amino acids. CDR3 bases: TGTGCCAGCAGCGTAGAGGGCCGGAACACCGGGGAGCTGTTTTTT. Its translation is CASSVEGRNTGELFF.

In its sample, this clonotype was seen a few times. The chain uses TRBV7-2 and TRBJ2-7; D gene unclear. CDR3 length equals 13 residues. In germline, CDR1 is SGHTA, CDR2 FQGNSA. Trimming cost V 5 bases and J 4 bases, with 12 bases left between them. The CDR3 reads CASSPERFYEQYF. The CDR3 DNA is TGTGCCAGCAGCCCCGAGCGATTTTACGAGCAGTACTTC.

Ten or more counts support this clonotype. The V call is TRBV27, the J call TRBJ2-2, with 7 nucleotides matching TRBD1. Trimming at V came to 3 bases and at J to 8 bases, leaving 15 bases not matched to a gene. This CDR3 region has 17 residues. CDR1 and CDR2 (germline): MNHEY, SMNVEV (reference sequence). The CDR3 DNA sequence: TGTGCCAGCAGTTTTGCCGGGGTACAGGGGATCGGAGGGGAGCTGTTTTTT. Its translation is CASSFAGVQGIGGELFF.